This entry features one T cell receptor (beta chain) sequence. TCRdb keeps only in-frame clones here, not all; method: immunoSEQ multiplex PCR. The sample has 110,000 or so clones, 84% seen once; the top ten hold around 8.5%. This entry belongs to a study of blood T cell repertoires in COVID-19. Study background: In each case, the material was cDNA or gDNA derived from T cells, B-cell-depleted T cells, or PBMCs.

The CDR3 has 15 residues. V dropped 7 bases and J dropped 0; count of bases not matched to a gene: 8. The V gene's germline CDR1 is SEHNR and CDR2 FQNEAQ (reference sequence). The clonotype originates from a woman aged 40 to 50 with acute or convalescent COVID-19. Sequences were obtained from peripheral blood. The V call is TRBV7-9, the J call TRBJ2-7; 8 bases fit TRBD1. The CDR3 reads CASNNRGTSSYEQYF. The CDR3 DNA reads as TGTGCCAGCAACAACAGGGGGACGAGCTCCTACGAGCAGTACTTC.